The rows below give T cell receptor beta chains drawn from one sample of a study of blood T cell repertoires in COVID-19. Clones were sequenced by immunoSEQ multiplex PCR, and TCRdb holds only the in-frame ones, with some missing. In the table there are 150,000 to 200,000 clones, roughly 79% of which are singletons. The sequenced sample was peripheral blood. The receptors come from a man aged 55 to 70 with active or convalescent COVID-19. The CDR3 runs from the conserved cysteine through the conserved F or W. D genes are given only for firm matches. Expanded clones get a size class; other rows say once, few or many, or leave the size out.

CDR3 | DNA | size | V | D | J
CASSLRGPSSYEQYF | TGTGCCAGCAGCTTAAGGGGTCCCTCGTCCTACGAGCAGTACTTC | few | TRBV7-9 | - | TRBJ2-7
CASTTGTQTSGELFF | TGTGCCAGCACTACCGGGACTCAGACATCCGGGGAGCTGTTTTTT | many | TRBV27 | - | TRBJ2-2
CASSLLSGRMQTQYF | TGTGCCAGCAGTTTGCTGAGCGGGAGAATGCAGACCCAGTACTTC | once | TRBV27 | TRBD2 | TRBJ2-5
CASSRGAGRERYEQYF | TGTGCCAGCAGCCGGGGGGCGGGGCGGGAACGGTACGAGCAGTACTTC | - | TRBV7-2 | - | TRBJ2-7
CASSLVSSARTDTQYF | TGTGCCAGCAGCTTAGTCTCTAGCGCCCGCACAGATACGCAGTATTTT | once | TRBV7-2 | - | TRBJ2-3
CASSLGRDRNQPQHF | TGTGCCAGCAGCTTAGGGCGGGACAGAAATCAGCCCCAGCATTTT | - | TRBV5-5 | TRBD1 | TRBJ1-5
CASSQEGVGGDTEAFF | TGTGCCAGCAGCCAAGAGGGGGTCGGAGGGGACACTGAAGCTTTCTTT | - | TRBV3-1/TRBV3-2 | - | TRBJ1-1
CASSGLSVEQYF | TGTGCCAGCAGTGGACTTAGCGTCGAGCAGTACTTC | few | TRBV2 | - | TRBJ2-7
CATSDFREMEETQYF | TGTGCCACCAGTGATTTTCGGGAGATGGAGGAGACCCAGTACTTC | - | TRBV24-1 | - | TRBJ2-5
CASTLSSSGSYNEQFF | TGTGCCAGCACACTGTCGTCTAGCGGGAGCTACAATGAGCAGTTCTTC | - | TRBV5-6 | TRBD2 | TRBJ2-1
CASSFSGGDQPQHF | TGTGCCAGCAGCTTCTCGGGGGGGGATCAGCCCCAGCATTTT | - | TRBV3-1/TRBV3-2 | - | TRBJ1-5
CSVDRGRGEQYF | TGCAGCGTTGACAGGGGGCGCGGCGAGCAGTACTTC | - | TRBV29-1 | TRBD1 | TRBJ2-7
CASSLETGAEREQYF | TGTGCCAGCAGCTTAGAAACGGGAGCGGAACGCGAGCAGTACTTC | - | TRBV7-8 | - | TRBJ2-7
CASTPPRAKNIQYF | TGTGCCAGCACCCCTCCGCGGGCCAAAAACATTCAGTACTTC | - | TRBV13 | - | TRBJ2-4
CASSQGTSGRTQYF | TGCGCCAGCAGCCAAGGGACTAGCGGGAGGACGCAGTATTTT | - | TRBV4-3 | TRBD2 | TRBJ2-3
CASSPTTGLEQYF | TGTGCCAGCAGCCCGACGACAGGCCTCGAGCAGTACTTC | - | TRBV7-9 | - | TRBJ2-7
CASKDPLAVQETQYF | TGTGCCAGCAAGGACCCACTAGCGGTCCAAGAGACCCAGTACTTC | - | TRBV2 | TRBD2 | TRBJ2-5
CATSRDFGRGHGYTF | TGTGCCACCAGCAGAGATTTCGGCAGGGGGCACGGCTACACCTTC | few | TRBV15 | TRBD1 | TRBJ1-2
CASRGGSGELFF | TGTGCCAGCCGGGGGGGTAGCGGGGAGCTGTTTTTT | - | TRBV2 | TRBD2 | TRBJ2-2
CASRQQGAGNQPQHF | TGTGCCAGCAGGCAACAGGGGGCCGGCAATCAGCCCCAGCATTTT | - | TRBV28 | TRBD1 | TRBJ1-5
CASRRTGTDFYNSPLHF | TGTGCCAGCAGACGAACCGGGACAGATTTTTATAATTCACCCCTCCACTTT | - | TRBV6-6 | TRBD1 | TRBJ1-6
CASSLFGTGQTLRFGQYF | TGTGCCAGCAGTTTATTCGGAACGGGACAGACACTACGATTTGGGCAGTACTTC | - | TRBV28 | TRBD1 | TRBJ2-7
CASSRGRNTEAFF | TGCGCCAGCAGTCGGGGGAGGAACACTGAAGCTTTCTTT | - | TRBV5-1 | - | TRBJ1-1
CASSLSVGRIYSGNTIYF | TGTGCCAGCAGCTTATCGGTGGGGAGGATATACTCTGGAAACACCATATATTTT | once | TRBV13 | - | TRBJ1-3
CASSLGDRVETQYF | TGCGCCAGCAGCCTGGGGGACAGGGTAGAGACCCAGTACTTC | - | TRBV5-1 | TRBD1 | TRBJ2-5
CASRLGQGFYNEQFF | TGTGCCAGCAGACTCGGACAGGGATTCTACAATGAGCAGTTCTTC | - | TRBV6-5 | TRBD1 | TRBJ2-1
CASSTQNQGEAFF | TGTGCCAGCAGTACCCAGAATCAGGGGGAAGCTTTCTTT | - | TRBV28 | - | TRBJ1-1
CASSVVGGVGSNYGYTF | TGTGCCAGCAGCGTAGTAGGGGGCGTCGGTTCTAACTATGGCTACACCTTC | - | TRBV9 | TRBD1 | TRBJ1-2
CASSLSTVNYEQYF | TGTGCCAGCAGCTTAAGTACGGTTAACTACGAGCAGTACTTC | - | TRBV7-8 | - | TRBJ2-7
CASSPMTGSNEQFF | TGTGCCAGCAGCCCCATGACAGGGAGTAATGAGCAGTTCTTC | - | TRBV7-3 | TRBD1 | TRBJ2-1
CASSLSRTSDTGELFF | TGTGCCAGCAGCTTATCTAGGACTAGCGACACCGGGGAGCTGTTTTTT | few | TRBV7-9 | TRBD2 | TRBJ2-2
CASSVDGGQPQHF | TGTGCCAGCTCAGTTGATGGAGGTCAGCCCCAGCATTTT | - | TRBV18 | - | TRBJ1-5
CASRPDRVSGEQYF | TGTGCCAGCAGGCCGGACAGGGTATCGGGGGAGCAGTACTTC | - | TRBV7-2 | TRBD1 | TRBJ2-7
CASSLFVGAQGNQPQHF | TGTGCCAGCAGCTTATTTGTGGGGGCGCAGGGCAATCAGCCCCAGCATTTT | - | TRBV7-9 | - | TRBJ1-5
CASSYSRRGLGNEQFF | TGTGCCAGCAGTTACTCCCGCAGGGGGCTAGGCAATGAGCAGTTCTTC | - | TRBV6-5 | TRBD1 | TRBJ2-1
CASSYSFLAGGQQETQYF | TGTGCCAGCAGTTACTCGTTCCTAGCGGGAGGCCAGCAAGAGACCCAGTACTTC | - | TRBV6-2/TRBV6-3 | TRBD2 | TRBJ2-5
CSASGGQFVVTEAFF | TGCAGTGCTAGTGGCGGACAGTTTGTCGTGACTGAAGCTTTCTTT | - | TRBV20-1 | - | TRBJ1-1
CASSPTGFSSYNEQFF | TGTGCCAGCAGTCCAACGGGATTTAGCTCCTACAATGAGCAGTTCTTC | once | TRBV27 | - | TRBJ2-1
CASSETGGNQPQHF | TGTGCCAGCAGTGAGACAGGGGGCAATCAGCCCCAGCATTTT | few | TRBV6-1 | TRBD1 | TRBJ1-5
CASSHLPLADGTQYF | TGTGCCAGCAGCCACCTCCCCCTAGCGGATGGTACGCAGTATTTT | - | TRBV14 | TRBD2 | TRBJ2-3
CASIAGWGRTSGANVLTF | TGTGCCAGCATCGCGGGGTGGGGACGGACCTCTGGGGCCAACGTCCTGACTTTC | - | TRBV25-1 | - | TRBJ2-6
CSVEDIAATGLYYGYTF | TGCAGCGTTGAAGATATTGCGGCCACAGGACTATACTATGGCTACACCTTC | - | TRBV29-1 | - | TRBJ1-2
CASSPQQGRYGYTF | TGTGCCAGCAGCCCCCAACAGGGGAGGTATGGCTACACCTTC | once | TRBV7-8 | TRBD1 | TRBJ1-2
CASSLPSGLAAEQYF | TGTGCCAGCAGCTTACCATCGGGACTAGCGGCCGAGCAGTACTTC | few | TRBV11-2 | TRBD2 | TRBJ2-7
CASRPDRGHRQPQHF | TGTGCCAGCAGACCCGACAGGGGACACCGCCAGCCCCAGCATTTT | once | TRBV28 | TRBD1 | TRBJ1-5